The 19 T cell receptor beta chains below all came from one sample that was sequenced in a study of response to subunit inactivated influenza vaccine. TCRdb itself ran the RT-PCR reads through MiXCR, one entry per CDR3 protein. The sample includes fewer than 750,000 distinct CDR3 sequences, 11% to 15% of them seen just once. The specimen comprised PBMCs from blood, sampled approximately 12 days after vaccination. These TCRs come from a man in his forties or fifties who received an inactivated influenza vaccine.

Only a few counts were recorded for this clonotype. The chain carries TRBV4-3 and TRBJ1-1, with D unclear. CDR1 is LGHNA and CDR2 is YSLEER in the germline V gene. V shed 0 bases and J shed 0 bases, with 8 bases lying between them. The CDR3 consists of 15 residues. The CDR3 loop reads CASSQEGRMNTEAFF. CDR3 DNA sequence: TGCGCCAGCAGCCAAGAGGGTAGGATGAACACTGAAGCTTTCTTT.

The sample holds a few counts of this clonotype. The V and J genes are TRBV5-1 and TRBJ2-2; 9 bases agree with TRBD1. The V gene's germline CDR1 is SGHRS and CDR2 YFSETQ. Trimming cost V 4 bases and J 7 bases; bases outside gene matches: 8. The CDR3 covers 15 residues. CDR3 sequence reads: CASSGTGNIGGELFF. The CDR3 DNA sequence: TGCGCCAGCAGCGGGACAGGGAACATTGGCGGGGAGCTGTTTTTT.

This clonotype was recorded a few times. This chain connects TRBV5-1 to TRBJ2-2; 7 bases map to TRBD2. The CDR3 is 15 amino acids. Germline CDR1 is SGHRS and CDR2 is YFSETQ. V gave up 4 bases and J gave up 4 bases; unmatched junction bases: 7. In DNA, the CDR3 is TGCGCCAGCAGCCCGACTAGCATCGGCACCGGGGAGCTGTTTTTT. Its protein is CASSPTSIGTGELFF.

The chain recombines TRBV27 with TRBJ2-5; D is undetermined. Germline V lookup: CDR1 MNHEY, CDR2 SMNVEV (reference sequence). V was cut by 3 bases and J by 0 bases, with 5 bases left in between. The CDR3 contains 13 residues. The CDR3 is CASSLLNQETQYF. The CDR3 nucleotides are TGTGCCAGCAGTTTGCTGAACCAAGAGACCCAGTACTTC.

This clonotype was seen only a few times. This chain joins TRBV12-3 or TRBV12-4 and TRBJ2-2; D could derive from TRBD1 or TRBD2 (5 bases each). The ends were cut back, 7 bases at V and 7 bases at J, with 13 bases in the middle. The CDR3 length is 13 residues. The DNA for the CDR3 is TGTGCCAGCACGCCGGGGCCGGACGGGGAGCTGTTTTTT. Translated: CASTPGPDGELFF.

A few counts support this clonotype. CDR3 DNA: TGCAGTGGGTCGAGGGCAGGGGCAATGTTGGGCCAAGAGACCCAGTACTTC. Translated: CSGSRAGAMLGQETQYF. The chain carries TRBV20-1 and TRBJ2-5; D is perhaps TRBD1 (6 bases). CDR1 DFQATT and CDR2 SNEGSKA come from the germline V gene (reference sequence). The V and J ends lost 7 bases and 1 base respectively, with 25 bases between them. This CDR3 comprises 17 residues.

This sequence joins TRBV30 and TRBJ2-1; D is perhaps TRBD2 (6 bases). Germline lookup yields CDR1 GTSNPN and CDR2 SVGIG (reference sequence). The ends were cut back, 2 bases at V and 6 bases at J, with 8 bases in the middle. The CDR3 contains 12 residues. CDR3 amino acids: CAWSRRGNEQFF. The CDR3 DNA sequence: TGTGCCTGGAGTAGGAGGGGCAATGAGCAGTTCTTC.

This clonotype occurred a few times. V gene TRBV20-1 combines with J gene TRBJ1-4; TRBD1 might be the D (6 bases). The CDR3 consists of 14 residues. Germline CDR1 and CDR2: DFQATT and SNEGSKA (reference sequence). Trimming left V 1 base short and J 7 bases short, with 13 bases between. The CDR3 DNA reads TGCAGTGCTAGAGTAGCAGGGGAGGGTGAAAAACTGTTTTTT. It codes for CSARVAGEGEKLFF.

This sequence joins TRBV13 and TRBJ2-5; D possibly matches TRBD1 or TRBD2 (5 bases each). V lost 2 bases to trimming and J lost 4 bases, with 14 bases between them. Germline CDR1 is PRHDT and CDR2 is FYEKMQ (reference sequence). The CDR3 sequence is 15 residues long. The CDR3 spells CASSLTPGSRETQYF. The CDR3 bases are TGTGCCAGCAGCTTAACCCCAGGGAGCCGAGAGACCCAGTACTTC.

This rearrangement joins TRBV12-3 or TRBV12-4 to TRBJ2-1, with TRBD2 matching 8 bases. V lost 10 bases to trimming and J lost 9 bases; unmatched junction nucleotides: 14. The CDR3 consists of 14 residues. CDR3 residues: CATSRLARDGEQFF. CDR3 sequence (DNA): TGTGCCACCTCCAGACTAGCGAGGGACGGTGAGCAGTTCTTC.

This clonotype appeared once. The V and J genes are TRBV7-9 and TRBJ2-5; a weak D match, TRBD1 (5 bases). Trimming left V 6 bases short and J 5 bases short, with 13 bases between. The germline V gene encodes CDR1 SEHNR and CDR2 FQNEAQ (reference sequence). The CDR3 consists of 13 residues. The CDR3 here is CASRVDSGETQYF. CDR3 in DNA: TGTGCCAGCAGAGTAGACAGTGGGGAGACCCAGTACTTC.

This clonotype has a handful of counts. The chain has TRBV29-1 and TRBJ2-7; D unclear. Trimming left V 4 bases short and J 5 bases short, with 15 bases between. The CDR3 length is 13 residues. Germline CDR1 and CDR2: SQVTM and ANQGSEA. This chain's CDR3 is CSVAGNFLHEQYF. CDR3 bases: TGCAGCGTTGCTGGGAATTTCTTGCACGAGCAGTACTTC.

In DNA, the CDR3 is TGCAGTGCTAGGGGCAGGGGAGGAAATGAGCAGTTCTTC. The encoded protein is CSARGRGGNEQFF. The genes are TRBV20-1 and TRBJ2-1; the D call may be TRBD1 or TRBD2 (6 bases each). Germline loops: CDR1 DFQATT, CDR2 SNEGSKA (reference sequence). Trimming cost V 3 bases and J 7 bases, with 13 bases left between them. CDR3 length: 13 amino acids.

V is TRBV6-2 or TRBV6-3 and J is TRBJ2-1; possible D gene TRBD2, 5 bases. Per germline, CDR1 MNHEY and CDR2 SVGEGT. The CDR3 is 16 amino acids. Between the trimmed V and J ends, which lost 6 bases and 0 bases, there was a span of 15 bases. The CDR3 sequence is CASRDGLGSSYNEQFF. The CDR3 region has the DNA TGTGCCAGCAGAGACGGACTGGGGAGCTCCTACAATGAGCAGTTCTTC.

The chain links TRBV10-3 to TRBJ1-2, with 8 positions matching TRBD1. The germline CDR1 and CDR2 sequences are ENHRY and SYGVKD. This CDR3 is built from 15 residues. J gave up 4 bases and V 6 bases, and 10 bases lay outside the gene matches. DNA for the CDR3: TGTGCCATCAGCGAGACAGGGGCCGGGGCCTATGGCTACACCTTC. Amino acids: CAISETGAGAYGYTF.

This clonotype has a handful of counts. The J gene is TRBJ2-5, the V gene TRBV5-1; D might be TRBD1 or TRBD2, each matching 5 bases. Germline values: CDR1 SGHRS, CDR2 YFSETQ. With 0 bases removed from V and 6 bases from J, the gap between germline ends came to 12 bases. The CDR3 has 14 residues. The CDR3 DNA reads as TGCGCCAGCAGCTTGGCCCAGGGACCGAAGACCCAGTACTTC. Residues: CASSLAQGPKTQYF.

This clonotype showed up many times. The genes are TRBV5-6 and TRBJ2-2; 11 bases match TRBD1. The V segment lost 2 bases and the J segment 5 bases; nucleotides outside the gene matches: 5. From germline, CDR1 is SGHDT and CDR2 YYEEEE. The CDR3 sequence is 16 residues long. The CDR3 sequence is CASSFRTGGLTGELFF. CDR3 bases: TGTGCCAGCAGCTTTCGGACAGGGGGCTTGACCGGGGAGCTGTTTTTT.

This clonotype appeared a few times. The chain uses TRBV6-5 and TRBJ1-2; D possibly corresponds to TRBD1 (6 bases). V was pared by 5 bases and J by 0 bases, with 16 bases between. The CDR3 is 16 amino acids. Germline CDR1 reads MNHEY; CDR2 reads SVGAGI. CDR3 DNA sequence: TGTGCCAGCAGTAACATGGGGGGCAGGACTAACTATGGCTACACCTTC. Translation gives CASSNMGGRTNYGYTF.

Many counts were recorded for this clonotype. The chain has TRBV28 and TRBJ2-3; 12 positions agree with TRBD2. Trimming cost V 4 bases and J 6 bases; bases outside gene matches: 5. The CDR3 spans 15 residues. In germline, CDR1 is MDHEN, CDR2 SYDVKM. In nucleotides, the CDR3 is TGTGCCAGCAGTTGGAAGACTAGCGGGAGTGATACGCAGTATTTT. Translating it yields CASSWKTSGSDTQYF.